This T cell receptor beta chain was profiled in a study of T cells after yellow fever vaccination. General study findings and limits: Overlap between CD4 and CD8 compartments was detected for a small share of clonotypes.

V lost 4 bases to trimming and J lost 4 bases, with 15 bases between them. CDR1 is SGHRS and CDR2 is YFSETQ in the germline V gene. The CDR3 spans 15 residues. TCRdb re-derived calls from the 5' RACE reads in MiXCR, one entry per CDR3 protein. The sample gives approximately 58,000 distinct CDR3 sequences, 5.5% to 6% of which show up once; roughly 28% is in the top ten. This clonotype has a count of ten or more. The sequences come from PBMCs, either bulk or a sorted T-cell subset (CD4+, CD8+, memory, or dextramer-sorted; not recorded which), collected on the day of the yellow fever booster vaccination. This chain joins TRBV5-1 and TRBJ2-1; weak D call: TRBD1 (6 bases). The TCR comes from a man in his late teens or twenties who received the YFV17D yellow fever vaccine. The DNA for the CDR3 is TGCGCCAGCAGCGTAGACAGGCCGCTTTACAATGAGCAGTTCTTC. Its protein product is CASSVDRPLYNEQFF.